The 29 T cell receptor beta chains below come from one sample, sequenced in a study of read filtering for tumor transcriptome and immune sequencing. This library used approximately 390 ng RNA and molecular barcoded adaptors spanning alpha/delta and beta/gamma chains. From the reads, TCRdb called clonotypes with MiXCR, one entry per CDR3 protein. The repertoire consists of over 35,000 distinct CDR3 sequences, with 13% occurring once and the leading ten covering 30%. Sequencing was performed on a population of CD138-negative cells sorted from bone marrow. The receptors here all came from a donor aged 40 or over with multiple myeloma.

V usage is TRBV6-2 or TRBV6-3 and J usage is TRBJ2-5, with TRBD2 identical over 10 bases. After removal of 4 bases from V and 4 bases from J, the junction contained 3 bases not matched to a gene. Germline V CDR1 and CDR2: MNHEY, SVGEGT. The length of the CDR3 is 14 residues. CDR3 sequence (DNA): TGTGCCAGCAGTTCTTCTAGCGGGAGAGAGACCCAGTACTTC. Protein: CASSSSSGRETQYF.

This clonotype was observed many times. The V and J genes are TRBV28 and TRBJ2-2; 14 positions agree with TRBD2. The length of the CDR3 is 15 residues. V shed 6 bases, J shed 6 bases, and the junction held 3 bases outside the gene matches. Germline lookup yields CDR1 MDHEN and CDR2 SYDVKM. CDR3 residues: CASRTGLAGAGELFF. In DNA, the CDR3 is TGTGCCAGCAGGACGGGACTAGCGGGAGCCGGGGAGCTGTTTTTT.

This clonotype has ten or more counts. V is TRBV19 and J is TRBJ1-1; D may be TRBD1 (5 bases). There are 15 residues in the CDR3. The V gene's germline CDR1 is LNHDA and CDR2 SQIVND (reference sequence). Deletions cut 8 bases from V and 0 bases from J, with 16 bases between. Written as DNA, the CDR3 is TGTGCCAGTTATGGTAGAGGGGCTCTGAACACTGAAGCTTTCTTT. Residues: CASYGRGALNTEAFF.

This clonotype was detected ten times or more. The chain couples TRBV11-2 to TRBJ1-1; D possibly corresponds to TRBD1 (5 bases). V was shortened by 4 bases and J by 4 bases, with 13 bases between the two germline ends. The germline V gene has CDR1 SGHAT and CDR2 FQNNGV. There are 14 residues in the CDR3. The CDR3 is CASSSTGLITEAFF. CDR3 nucleotides: TGTGCCAGCAGCTCTACGGGGCTGATCACTGAAGCTTTCTTT.

In this sample, this clonotype turned up many times. The chain links TRBV23-1 to TRBJ2-2, with 7 bases identical to TRBD2. TRBV23-1 is assigned to the ORF class and has an uncertain function. There are 18 residues in the CDR3. The junction had 9 bases not matched to a gene; V was cut back by 1 base and J by 1 base. CDR3 amino acids: CASSQCRLAEKNTGELFF. For the CDR3, the DNA is TGCGCCAGCAGTCAATGTCGGCTAGCGGAAAAGAACACCGGGGAGCTGTTTTTT.

This clonotype was found many times. This chain connects TRBV4-2 to TRBJ1-1; D gene unclear. The germline CDR1 and CDR2 sequences are LGHNA and YNFKEQ. The CDR3 has 14 residues. V was clipped by 1 base and J by 5 bases, with 11 bases between them. Written as DNA, the CDR3 is TGTGCCAGCAGCCAAGGGGGTGGGAGGACTGAAGCTTTCTTT. It codes for CASSQGGGRTEAFF.

This clonotype was found many times. The chain employs TRBV28 and TRBJ1-1, with no clear D. Germline CDR1 is MDHEN and CDR2 is SYDVKM. Trimming removed 2 bases at V and 4 bases at J, with 17 bases between. The CDR3 totals 16 residues. The CDR3 nucleotides read TGTGCCAGCAGTTTACGAGGGTACGTTGGGCGCACTGAAGCTTTCTTT. Amino acid sequence: CASSLRGYVGRTEAFF.

This clonotype has a count of ten or more. This sequence joins TRBV20-1 and TRBJ2-3; 8 bases line up with TRBD1. J gave up 7 bases and V 5 bases, and 8 bases lay outside the gene matches. The CDR3 sequence is 13 residues long. The germline V gene has CDR1 DFQATT and CDR2 SNEGSKA (reference sequence). The CDR3 sequence is CSAQGQGLYTQYF. Here the CDR3 DNA reads TGCAGTGCTCAAGGACAGGGTTTATATACGCAGTATTTT.

This clonotype has more than one count but fewer than ten. V and J are TRBV19 and TRBJ2-2; 10 positions agree with TRBD2. This CDR3 comprises 16 residues. The V and J ends lost 7 bases and 8 bases, in that order; junction bases with no gene match: 13. Germline CDR1 reads LNHDA; CDR2 reads SQIVND (reference sequence). The CDR3 reads CASKPESGRAWGELFF. DNA for the CDR3: TGTGCCAGTAAACCAGAAAGCGGGAGGGCCTGGGGGGAGCTGTTTTTT.

Details on this clonotype: An end of the junction differs from the germline gene, which may be a read error. The genes are TRBV5-1 and TRBJ2-3, with 8 bases matching TRBD1. CDR3 length equals 16 residues. Germline V gives CDR1 SGHRS, CDR2 YFSETQ. The chain's CDR3 is CASSPTGEPSTDTQYF. DNA for the CDR3: TGTGCCAGCAGCCCGACAGGGGAACCTAGCACAGATACGCAGTATTTT.

The sample holds many counts of this clonotype. This rearrangement joins TRBV5-1 to TRBJ2-5, with D possibly matching TRBD2 (5 bases). With 0 bases removed from V and 1 base from J, the gap between germline ends came to 7 bases. CDR1 and CDR2 from the germline V gene are SGHRS and YFSETQ. The CDR3 covers 14 residues. The DNA of the CDR3 is TGCGCCAGCAGCTTGGCGGACTTCCAAGAGACCCAGTACTTC. This codes for CASSLADFQETQYF.

This clonotype was detected ten times or more. The genes are TRBV12-3 or TRBV12-4 and TRBJ2-3, with 8 bases fitting TRBD2. The CDR3 runs 15 residues. V gave up 3 bases and J gave up 4 bases; unmatched junction bases: 6. The CDR3 coding sequence is TGTGCCAGCAGTTTTGGCGGGAGGAAAGCAGATACGCAGTATTTT. As protein: CASSFGGRKADTQYF.

There are many counts of this clonotype. This chain joins TRBV5-1 and TRBJ1-2; D unresolved. Trimming took off 1 base at V and 0 bases at J, with 7 bases between the two ends. Germline V gives CDR1 SGHRS, CDR2 YFSETQ. This CDR3 spans 14 amino acids. CDR3 sequence reads: CASSLIASNYGYTF. For the CDR3, the DNA is TGCGCCAGCAGCTTGATAGCGTCTAACTATGGCTACACCTTC.

With regard to this clonotype: Possible read error: a much larger clone is one base away. The CDR3 does not close with the conserved phenylalanine or tryptophan, likely indicating a read error. The chain combines TRBV19 with TRBJ2-5, with D perhaps matching TRBD2 (7 bases). CDR1 is LNHDA and CDR2 is SQIVND in the germline V gene (reference sequence). Deletions cut 5 bases from V and 5 bases from J, with 12 bases between. CDR3 length: 13 residues. The CDR3 DNA reads as TGTGCCAGTAGTTCACAGGGAGGGGAGACCCAGTACTGC. It encodes CASSSQGGETQYC.

This clonotype was seen a handful of times. The likely explanation is a read error, given a far larger clone one base away. The chain joins TRBV6-1 to TRBJ1-1; D gene unclear. Trimming cost V 8 bases and J 4 bases, with 17 bases left between them. There are 14 residues in the CDR3. Germline CDR1 reads MNHNS; CDR2 reads SASEGT. The DNA for the CDR3 is TGTGCCAGCGCCCTCGTGGGCGGAGCCACTGAAGCTTTCTTT. Amino acid sequence: CASALVGGATEAFF.

This clonotype was found many times. This chain joins TRBV9 and TRBJ2-3; no reliable D call. Germline CDR1 and CDR2: SGDLS and YYNGEE. The CDR3 has 17 amino acids. Deletions cut 0 bases from V and 4 bases from J, with 18 bases between. CDR3 sequence: CASSVDAWSSRADTQYF. For the CDR3, the DNA is TGTGCCAGCAGCGTAGACGCATGGTCATCGCGTGCAGATACGCAGTATTTT.

This clonotype was detected only a few times. The chain is built from TRBV2 and TRBJ2-4; TRBD2 aligns across 7 bases. Germline-derived CDR1 and CDR2 are SNHLY and FYNNEI. After removal of 6 bases from V and 3 bases from J, the junction contained 2 bases not matched to a gene. This CDR3 spans 13 amino acids. For the CDR3, the DNA is TGTGCCAGCAGCGGGGACTACAAAAACATTCAGTACTTC. Its translation is CASSGDYKNIQYF.

This clonotype was recorded at least ten times. This sequence joins TRBV15 and TRBJ2-7; the D call may be TRBD1 or TRBD2 (5 bases each). This CDR3 has 13 amino acids. V lost 1 base, J lost 5 bases, and 9 bases lay in between. Germline-derived CDR1 and CDR2 are LNHNV and YYDKDF (reference sequence). CDR3 nucleotides: TGTGCCACCAGCAGAGTCTGGGGGAACGAGCAGTACTTC. Translated, it gives CATSRVWGNEQYF.

This clonotype was found many times. The J gene is TRBJ2-7, the V gene TRBV29-1, with D unclear. The CDR3 is 10 amino acids. V lost 8 bases to trimming and J lost 6 bases, with 11 bases between them. Looked up from germline, CDR1 is SQVTM and CDR2 is ANQGSEA. The CDR3 is CSIRLGEQYF. In nucleotides, the CDR3 is TGCAGCATCCGACTGGGCGAGCAGTACTTC.

This sequence joins TRBV12-3 or TRBV12-4 and TRBJ2-7, with D maybe TRBD2 (5 bases). V was cut by 6 bases and J by 7 bases, with 16 bases left in between. The CDR3 is 13 residues long. CDR3 sequence reads: CASSRGWAFEQYF. In DNA, the CDR3 is TGTGCCAGCAGCCGGGGATGGGCGTTTGAGCAGTACTTC.

This clonotype was recorded at least ten times. The chain carries TRBV7-2 and TRBJ1-1; D possibly corresponds to TRBD1 (5 bases). There are 15 residues in the CDR3. V lost 8 bases, J lost 4 bases, and 20 bases lay in between. Per the germline V gene, CDR1 is SGHTA and CDR2 is FQGNSA. The DNA for the CDR3 is TGTGCCAGCGGACGAGCAGGGTCCGGTGTCACTGAAGCTTTCTTT. This gives the protein CASGRAGSGVTEAFF.

This clonotype showed up many times. The chain is built from TRBV7-3 and TRBJ1-1, with D possibly matching TRBD1 (5 bases). CDR1 is SGHTA and CDR2 is FQGTGA in the germline V gene. Trimming stripped 5 bases from V and 1 base from J, with 8 bases between. This CDR3 has 13 amino acids. CDR3 sequence: CASSPQENTEAFF. In DNA, the CDR3 is TGTGCCAGCAGCCCACAGGAGAACACTGAAGCTTTCTTT.

This clonotype was detected a few times. At one end the junction does not follow the germline gene, possibly because of a read error. This rearrangement joins TRBV6-5 to TRBJ2-7, with a possible D match to TRBD1 (6 bases). The V gene's germline CDR1 is MNHEY and CDR2 SVGAGI. There are 14 residues in the CDR3. Written as DNA, the CDR3 is TGTGCCAGCAGTCACCAGACAGGAGGCTACGAGCGGTACTTC. This translates into CASSHQTGGYERYF.

In the case of this clonotype: A much larger clone sits a single nucleotide away, making a read error possible. The chain carries TRBV30 and TRBJ2-7; D assignment may be TRBD1 or TRBD2 (6 bases each). The CDR3 has 14 residues. Germline V gene lookup returns CDR1 GTSNPN and CDR2 SVGIG (reference sequence). V lost 3 bases and J 6 bases, leaving 18 bases between the germline ends. CDR3 in DNA: TGTGCCTGGAGCGTAACGGGGGCGCGGTGCGAGCAGTACTTC. This codes for CAWSVTGARCEQYF.

This clonotype was found many times. The V and J genes are TRBV19 and TRBJ2-1; 10 bases agree with TRBD2. The germline V gene has CDR1 LNHDA and CDR2 SQIVND (reference sequence). This CDR3 spans 16 amino acids. Germline trimming cut 4 bases from V and 4 bases from J; bases unmatched to any gene: 7. CDR3 sequence: CASSNALAGVYNEQFF. DNA of the CDR3: TGTGCCAGTAGTAATGCCCTAGCGGGAGTGTACAATGAGCAGTTCTTC.

This clonotype was seen ten or more times. The chain employs TRBV12-3 or TRBV12-4 and TRBJ2-1; 14 bases are a match to TRBD2. V gave up 6 bases and J gave up 6 bases; unmatched junction bases: 10. CDR3 size: 17 residues. The CDR3 here is CASSRRLAGGPGNEQFF. In nucleotides, the CDR3 is TGTGCCAGCAGCCGACGACTAGCGGGAGGGCCGGGCAATGAGCAGTTCTTC.

The rearrangement uses TRBV6-5 and TRBJ1-5; D remains ambiguous. The CDR3 covers 16 residues. Trimming removed 6 bases at V and 4 bases at J, with 19 bases between. Germline CDR1 and CDR2: MNHEY and SVGAGI. The CDR3 nucleotides are TGTGCCAGCAGCGCCCTTTCCGGGGATAGTAATCAGCCCCAGCATTTT. Its protein is CASSALSGDSNQPQHF.

This clonotype was recorded many times. The chain recombines TRBV10-3 with TRBJ2-7; the D is unclear. This CDR3 has 12 amino acids. V was clipped by 0 bases and J by 4 bases, with 4 bases between them. Per germline, CDR1 ENHRY and CDR2 SYGVKD. In nucleotides, the CDR3 is TGTGCCATCAGTGAGTCGAGGTACGAGCAGTACTTC. Its protein is CAISESRYEQYF.

This clonotype was counted many times. This sequence joins TRBV19 and TRBJ2-3; 8 bases match TRBD1. This CDR3 contains 16 residues. V lost 4 bases, J lost 0 bases, and 6 bases stayed unmatched. Germline V CDR1 and CDR2: LNHDA, SQIVND (reference sequence). The CDR3 bases are TGTGCCAGTAGTAACCGACAGGGGTCTAGCACAGATACGCAGTATTTT. As protein: CASSNRQGSSTDTQYF. Full variable domain (outside the CDR3, taken from reference TRBV19 and TRBJ2-3): DGGITQSPKYLFRKEGQNVTLSCEQNLNHDAMYWYRQDPGQGLRLIYYSQIVNDFQKGDIAEGYSVSREKKESFPLTVTSAQKNPTAFYLCASSNRQGSSTDTQYFGPGTRLTVL.